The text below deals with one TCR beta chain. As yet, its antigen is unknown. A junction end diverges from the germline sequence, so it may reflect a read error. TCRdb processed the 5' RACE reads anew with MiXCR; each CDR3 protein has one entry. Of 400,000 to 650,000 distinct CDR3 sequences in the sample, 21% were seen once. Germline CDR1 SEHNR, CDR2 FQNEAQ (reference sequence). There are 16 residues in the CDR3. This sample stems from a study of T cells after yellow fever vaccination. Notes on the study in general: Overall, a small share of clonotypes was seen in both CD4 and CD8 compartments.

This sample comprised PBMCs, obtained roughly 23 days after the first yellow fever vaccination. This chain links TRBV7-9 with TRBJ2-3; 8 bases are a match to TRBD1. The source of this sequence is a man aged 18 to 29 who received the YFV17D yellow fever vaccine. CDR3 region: CASSARQGPTTETQYF. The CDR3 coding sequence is TGTGCCAGCAGCGCTCGACAGGGGCCTACCACAGAAACGCAGTATTTT.